This TCR beta chain is drawn from a study of cytomegalovirus exposure and HLA in healthy donors. The study's findings and limits: Cytomegalovirus status, reportedly, was diagnosed with high specificity and sensitivity by the classifier. Sequencing likely produced, as an artifact, a cluster of highly shared sequence variants. About 87% or about 30% of the time was how often most TCR beta V segments were productive, according to an earlier analysis.

As regards this clone: Its cognate antigen is unknown.

In nominal health when sampled, donors likely had unrecorded immune exposures nonetheless. This CDR3 is built from 15 residues. CDR1 MDHEN and CDR2 SYDVKM come from the germline V gene. The junction had 9 bases not matched to a gene; V was cut back by 6 bases and J by 4 bases. Use of 60 Vbeta and 13 Jbeta primers characterized the PCR. Using immunoSEQ multiplex PCR, the repertoire was profiled, and TCRdb retains in-frame clones only, with some absent. This table has under 200,000 clones, over 75% appearing once. The receptor was derived from a woman aged 50 to 60 in good health and CMV-seronegative. This chain connects TRBV28 to TRBJ1-3; 7 bases map to TRBD1. The sequenced material came from PBMCs. The CDR3 DNA sequence: TGTGCCAGCAGATTGGGGACAGTTCTAGGAAACACCATATATTTT. Protein product: CASRLGTVLGNTIYF.